This record concerns one TCR beta chain sequence. No antigen is known for it. The source of the sample is a study of T cell responses to AZD1222 COVID-19 vaccine. Study-level findings and limits: Recipients of two AZD1222 doses showed rising Spike-specific TCR breadth and depth. Of the AZD1222 recipients, only 5 or 6 were seropositive at baseline. Unmutated variant regions are reportedly targeted by nearly half of spike-specific TCRs. Donors were chiefly white British, with a greater number of females, and clonal diversity was perhaps underestimated.

V was shortened by 4 bases and J by 3 bases, with 28 bases between the two germline ends. The CDR3 has 19 amino acids. Germline-derived CDR1 and CDR2 are SGDLS and YYNGEE. TCRdb keeps only in-frame clones here, not all; method: immunoSEQ multiplex PCR. The table shows about 82,000 clones, with 83% occurring only once. The receptor's source is an adult who received the AZD1222 COVID-19 vaccine. The sample in question was peripheral blood, obtained 28 days after the second AZD1222 dose. The chain uses TRBV9 and TRBJ1-1; TRBD1 might be the D (6 bases). DNA for the CDR3: TGTGCCAGCAGCCCCTCGGGGGCCGATGGACTATTTGTGGACACTGAAGCTTTCTTT. Amino acid sequence: CASSPSGADGLFVDTEAFF.